This T cell receptor (beta chain) was captured in a study of regulatory T cells in long-lasting Graves disease. Study details: Graves' patients (newly diagnosed) had been on antithyroid drugs under 3 months.

Time point given: newly diagnosed GD, antithyroid drugs for less than 3 months. From RNA extracted from PBMCs, the TCR library was made. V was clipped by 6 bases and J by 0 bases, with 9 bases between them. Germline V lookup: CDR1 SNHLY, CDR2 FYNNEI. The CDR3 spans 15 residues. Study-wide points: Preferential use of TRBV28, TRBJ1-2 and TRBJ2-5 was seen in persistent disease.

There are a few counts of this clonotype. Its specificity is unknown. Sequencing libraries for TCR beta were prepared with iRepertoire HTBI primers and Arm-PCR of CDR3 regions. One entry per CDR3 protein, called by TCRdb with MiXCR from the multiplex PCR reads. The data contain 350,000 to 500,000 distinct CDR3 sequences, approximately 16% of them singletons. These data were likewise used in another study, on T cells in Graves' hyperthyroidism and ophthalmopathy.

The sequencing here drew on peripheral blood mononuclear cells (PBMCs), taken at new diagnosis, from a patient treated with antithyroid drugs. The clonotype originates from a woman aged 18-29 years with Graves disease. The rearrangement joins TRBV2 to TRBJ2-6; a possible D gene is TRBD1 (6 bases). The CDR3 sequence is CASSGQFSGANVLTF. CDR3 nucleotides: TGTGCCAGCAGCGGACAGTTCTCTGGGGCCAACGTCCTGACTTTC.